The 4 T cell receptor beta chains below were found in one sample sequenced in a study of blood T cells in healthy people across ages. Alongside a J-beta primer mix, a sample-barcoded 5' primer served in a second PCR lasting roughly 6 to 11 cycles. TCRdb processed the 5' RACE reads anew with MiXCR; each CDR3 protein has one entry. The sample shows roughly 650,000 distinct CDR3 sequences, approximately 30% of them seen only once. Sequencing was carried out using blood. The source is a woman of 80 years or more in good health.

This clonotype was counted many times. The chain's CDR3 is CASSLDTGEGNEQFF. The CDR3 DNA sequence: TGTGCCAGCAGCTTGGACACTGGGGAGGGAAATGAGCAGTTCTTC. The V and J genes are TRBV7-2 and TRBJ2-1; TRBD2 matches 7 bases. The trim removed 3 bases at V and 7 bases at J, leaving 9 bases unmatched. The CDR3 has 15 residues. CDR1 and CDR2 from the germline V gene are SGHTA and FQGNSA. Together with reference TRBV7-2 and TRBJ2-1, the CDR3 gives the full variable domain: GAGVSQSPSNKVTEKGKDVELRCDPISGHTALYWYRQSLGQGLEFLIYFQGNSAPDKSGLPSDRFSAERTGGSVSTLTIQRTQQEDSAVYLCASSLDTGEGNEQFFGPGTRLTVL.

This clonotype was detected ten times or more. V is TRBV7-3 and J is TRBJ2-3; possibly TRBD1 for D (5 bases). This CDR3 is 15 amino acids long. The germline V gene encodes CDR1 SGHTA and CDR2 FQGTGA. Trimming removed 1 base from V and 4 bases from J, with 12 bases in between. Here the CDR3 reads CASSLIQGNPDTQYF. CDR3 DNA sequence: TGTGCCAGCAGCTTAATTCAGGGAAACCCAGATACGCAGTATTTT.

The sample holds many counts of this clonotype. This rearrangement joins TRBV20-1 to TRBJ2-1; D is unclear. The germline V gene has CDR1 DFQATT and CDR2 SNEGSKA (reference sequence). V lost 5 bases, J lost 5 bases, and 10 bases lay in between. The CDR3 loop spans 12 amino acids. The CDR3, as DNA: TGCAGTGCTCAAAGCCTTAACAATGAGCAGTTCTTC. As protein: CSAQSLNNEQFF.

Ten or more counts support this clonotype. The chain links TRBV7-3 to TRBJ2-1; 9 positions agree with TRBD2. V was pared by 5 bases and J by 8 bases, with 13 bases of the junction left unmatched. There are 16 residues in the CDR3. CDR1 and CDR2 from the germline V gene are SGHTA and FQGTGA. Here the CDR3 DNA reads TGTGCCAGCAGCCCTTGGGGAGCGGGGGGTCTTTATGAGCAGTTCTTC. Protein product: CASSPWGAGGLYEQFF.